Below are 23 T cell receptor beta chains sequenced from a single sample in a study of blood T cells in healthy people across ages. Sample-barcoded 5' priming and a J-beta primer mix drove a second PCR of about 6 to 12 cycles. MiXCR was run by TCRdb on the 5' RACE reads, yielding one entry per CDR3 protein. In the table there are about 620,000 distinct CDR3 sequences, approximately 52% of which are singletons. Input material: blood. The origin of the receptors is a woman of 80 years or more in good health.

As to this clonotype: This sequence may be a read error, since a much larger clone differs from it by one base. The rearrangement links TRBV28 to TRBJ2-3, with unresolved D. The CDR3 spans 16 residues. CDR1 and CDR2 (germline): MDHEN, SYDVKM. In DNA, the CDR3 is TGTGCCAGCAGTTTATGGGCGGCAGGAGCCACAAATACGCAGTATTTT. Translated, it gives CASSLWAAGATNTQYF.

Of note for this clonotype: The junction differs from germline at one of its ends, possibly a read error. The J gene is TRBJ2-2, the V gene TRBV25-1; 8 bases map to TRBD1. This CDR3 has 16 amino acids. Germline V gene sequence: CDR1 MGHDK, CDR2 SYGVNS. The CDR3 sequence is CASSGRTGPNTGGLFF. The CDR3 region has the DNA TGTGCCAGCAGTGGACGGACAGGGCCGAACACCGGGGGGCTGTTTTTT.

Concerning this clonotype: This sequence may be a read error, since a much larger clone differs from it by one base. The V call is TRBV2, the J call TRBJ2-3, with a weak D call TRBD2 (7 bases). The V gene's germline CDR1 is SNHLY and CDR2 FYNNEI. This CDR3 has 16 amino acids. The V end lost 4 bases, the J end lost 10 bases, and 24 bases lay between the germline ends. Here the CDR3 DNA reads TGTGCCAGCAGTGTAGAGGGGGGGCCCGTTTCAAATGCGCAGTATTTT. This translates into CASSVEGGPVSNAQYF.

As concerns this clonotype: A much larger clone is a single base away; this may be a read error. CDR3 bases: TGTGCCAGCAGCCTCTCGGGCTTCGCGATTTACAATGAGCGGTTCTTC. Its translation: CASSLSGFAIYNERFF. The genes are TRBV5-5 and TRBJ2-1; D gene unclear. Germline-derived CDR1 and CDR2 are SGHKS and YYEKEE (reference sequence). The CDR3 runs to 16 residues.

J is TRBJ2-1 and V is TRBV29-1; D uncertain. There are 14 residues in the CDR3. The ends were cut back, 4 bases at V and 4 bases at J, with 14 bases in the middle. The V gene's germline CDR1 is SQVTM and CDR2 ANQGSEA. DNA of the CDR3: TGCAGCGTTGCGGTAGCAAAAGGGTACAATGAGCAGTTCTTC. Translated, it gives CSVAVAKGYNEQFF.

This clonotype was found a few times. This chain joins TRBV10-3 and TRBJ2-2; D might be TRBD1 or TRBD2, each matching 5 bases. V lost 10 bases, J lost 0 bases, and 12 bases lay in between. This CDR3 comprises 14 residues. In germline, CDR1 is ENHRY, CDR2 SYGVKD. Written as DNA, the CDR3 is TGTGCCACTCTAGGGACGACGAACACCGGGGAGCTGTTTTTT. Translation gives CATLGTTNTGELFF.

The chain joins TRBV4-2 to TRBJ1-2, with TRBD1 identical over 9 bases. Unmatched junction bases numbered 7, after V lost 0 bases and J lost 5 bases. Germline V gene lookup returns CDR1 LGHNA and CDR2 YNFKEQ. The CDR3 consists of 16 residues. CDR3: CASSQEGQGVGYGYTF. The CDR3 DNA reads as TGTGCCAGCAGCCAAGAGGGACAGGGAGTTGGATATGGCTACACCTTC.

This rearrangement joins TRBV5-6 to TRBJ2-5; tentative D call: TRBD2 (6 bases). The CDR3 extends over 12 amino acids. From germline, CDR1 is SGHDT and CDR2 YYEEEE. V shed 4 bases and J shed 11 bases, with 15 bases lying between them. The CDR3 is CASSRTQEGQYF. CDR3 in DNA: TGTGCCAGCAGCCGGACCCAGGAGGGGCAGTACTTC.

This sequence joins TRBV20-1 and TRBJ2-3, with D possibly being TRBD1 (6 bases). In germline, CDR1 is DFQATT, CDR2 SNEGSKA (reference sequence). The CDR3 extends over 12 amino acids. V was cut by 4 bases and J by 6 bases, with 11 bases left in between. As DNA, the CDR3 is TGCAGTGCTATCTATCAGGGGGATACGCAGTATTTT. Translation: CSAIYQGDTQYF.

This clonotype was observed a handful of times. The V and J genes are TRBV7-9 and TRBJ1-2, with D possibly being TRBD1 (5 bases). The CDR3 contains 14 residues. V dropped 0 bases and J dropped 7 bases, with 12 bases sitting between them. Germline loops: CDR1 SEHNR, CDR2 FQNEAQ (reference sequence). The chain's CDR3 is CASSLARSGSGYTF. CDR3 coding DNA: TGTGCCAGCAGCTTAGCGCGTTCAGGGTCTGGCTACACCTTC.

This clonotype was detected many times. The chain recombines TRBV20-1 with TRBJ2-1, with 8 nucleotides matching TRBD2. The ends lost 2 bases at V and 7 bases at J; junction bases unmatched: 13. The germline gives CDR1 DFQATT, CDR2 SNEGSKA (reference sequence). This CDR3 comprises 16 residues. The CDR3 here is CSARSPGTRTGNEQFF. The DNA for the CDR3 is TGCAGTGCTAGATCCCCCGGGACTAGAACAGGTAATGAGCAGTTCTTC.

The chain combines TRBV5-1 with TRBJ1-4; D not resolved. This CDR3 region has 13 residues. V was pared by 0 bases and J by 5 bases, with 5 bases between. The germline V gene encodes CDR1 SGHRS and CDR2 YFSETQ. CDR3 sequence reads: CASSLGENEKLFF. For the CDR3, the DNA is TGCGCCAGCAGCTTGGGAGAGAATGAAAAACTGTTTTTT. The entire variable domain, with the rest obtained from reference TRBV5-1 and TRBJ1-4, is as follows: KAGVTQTPRYLIKTRGQQVTLSCSPISGHRSVSWYQQTPGQGLQFLFEYFSETQRNKGNFPGRFSGRQFSNSRSEMNVSTLELGDSALYLCASSLGENEKLFFGSGTQLSVL.

V is TRBV29-1 and J is TRBJ2-2, with D perhaps assigned TRBD1 or TRBD2 (5 bases each). Trimming took off 5 bases at V and 3 bases at J, with 16 bases between the two ends. This CDR3 contains 15 residues. The germline gives CDR1 SQVTM, CDR2 ANQGSEA. The CDR3 DNA follows: TGCAGCGTTACACTAGGGGAAGGGGACACCGGGGAGCTGTTTTTT. As protein: CSVTLGEGDTGELFF.

This clonotype has more than one count but fewer than ten. The rearrangement uses TRBV7-9 and TRBJ1-1; TRBD1 matches at 7 bases. Germline V gene sequence: CDR1 SEHNR, CDR2 FQNEAQ (reference sequence). J gave up 3 bases and V 10 bases, and 2 bases lay outside the gene matches. The CDR3 totals 11 residues. The CDR3 protein is CAIQGDTEAFF. Here the CDR3 DNA reads TGTGCCATCCAGGGGGACACTGAAGCTTTCTTT.

The chain combines TRBV11-1 with TRBJ2-3; D may match TRBD1 or TRBD2 (5 bases each). Trimming stripped 3 bases from V and 0 bases from J, with 10 bases between. The CDR3 spans 15 residues. Germline V gene lookup returns CDR1 SGHAT and CDR2 FQDESV (reference sequence). The CDR3 sequence is CASSFGATSTDTQYF. CDR3 DNA: TGTGCCAGCAGCTTCGGGGCCACTAGCACAGATACGCAGTATTTT.

The J gene is TRBJ1-4, the V gene TRBV7-9, with 9 positions matching TRBD1. CDR1 SEHNR and CDR2 FQNEAQ come from the germline V gene (reference sequence). V shed 3 bases and J 3 bases; nucleotides not matched to a gene: 14. The CDR3 is 19 amino acids. For the CDR3, the DNA is TGTGCCAGCAGCTTCACCCCCGGGACAGGGTTGTTTTCTAATGAAAAACTGTTTTTT. This encodes CASSFTPGTGLFSNEKLFF.

About this clonotype: A much larger clone lies one base from this, so it may be a read error. J is TRBJ1-2 and V is TRBV29-1; maybe TRBD1 (6 bases). Germline V gene sequence: CDR1 SQVTM, CDR2 ANQGSEA. The CDR3 covers 14 residues. CDR3 sequence (DNA): TGCCGCGTTGAATCGTCGTCGGGGGCGGTCGTCTACACCTTC. It translates to CRVESSSGAVVYTF. The variable domain in full, with the rest retrieved from reference TRBV29-1 and TRBJ1-2, is SAVISQKPSRDICQRGTSLTIQCQVDSQVTMMFWYRQQPGQSLTLIATANQGSEATYESGFVIDKFPISRPNLTFSTLTVSNMSPEDSSIYLCRVESSSGAVVYTFGSGTRLTVV.

The chain combines TRBV20-1 with TRBJ2-2, with 9 bases matching TRBD2. The CDR3 length is 13 residues. Germline values: CDR1 DFQATT, CDR2 SNEGSKA (reference sequence). V was pared by 4 bases and J by 10 bases, with 7 bases of the junction left unmatched. CDR3 sequence: CSAKGGGAAELFF. The CDR3 nucleotides are TGCAGTGCTAAGGGCGGGGGGGCCGCGGAGCTGTTTTTT.

This clonotype turned up a few times. The rearrangement joins TRBV6-5 to TRBJ2-7; D tentatively fits TRBD1 or TRBD2 (5 bases each). The end of the DNA fits TRBJ2-4 better, so the J call may be wrong. In germline, CDR1 is MNHEY, CDR2 SVGAGI. The CDR3 is 13 residues long. DNA of the CDR3: TGTGCCAGTCGTGGGACAGCCAAAAACATTCAGTACTTC. Its protein is CASRGTAKNIQYF.

The V and J genes are TRBV9 and TRBJ2-1; a weak D match, TRBD2 (5 bases). In germline, CDR1 is SGDLS, CDR2 YYNGEE. There are 15 residues in the CDR3. Trimming removed 0 bases at V and 2 bases at J, with 9 bases between. CDR3: CASSVAGNTYNEQFF. CDR3 DNA sequence: TGTGCCAGCAGCGTAGCGGGGAATACCTACAATGAGCAGTTCTTC.

There are many counts of this clonotype. V usage is TRBV24-1 and J usage is TRBJ1-2; the D is unclear. The ends were cut back, 7 bases at V and 3 bases at J, with 8 bases in the middle. The germline CDR1 and CDR2 sequences are KGHDR and SFDVKD. This CDR3 comprises 12 residues. The CDR3 region has the DNA TGTGCCACCAGCGAGGCGGACTATGGCTACACCTTC. This encodes CATSEADYGYTF.

The chain joins TRBV5-1 to TRBJ2-2; D is perhaps TRBD1 (5 bases). Germline CDR1 reads SGHRS; CDR2 reads YFSETQ. The CDR3 spans 16 residues. The ends were cut back, 4 bases at V and 1 base at J, with 14 bases in the middle. The chain's CDR3 is CASSPGHLRNTGELFF. The CDR3, as DNA: TGCGCCAGCAGCCCCGGACACCTCAGGAACACCGGGGAGCTGTTTTTT.

The V gene is TRBV11-2, the J gene TRBJ2-7, with D unresolved. The germline V gene encodes CDR1 SGHAT and CDR2 FQNNGV. This CDR3 comprises 13 residues. Trimming shortened V by 2 bases and J by 6 bases, and 11 bases separated the two germline ends. CDR3 sequence: CASSLLEGSEQYF. The CDR3 bases are TGTGCCAGCAGCTTACTCGAAGGCTCCGAGCAGTACTTC.